This T cell receptor beta chain was captured in a study of T cell repertoires in ileal Crohn's disease. In the study overall: Postoperative therapy was given to about half: around 12 thiopurines, around 18 anti-TNF agents.

Germline assignment: CDR1 SGHNT and CDR2 YYREEE (reference sequence). Trimming cost V 0 bases and J 1 base; bases outside gene matches: 1. This CDR3 comprises 15 residues. This clone came up once. The antigen is undetermined. TCRB immunosequencing input was approximately 510 nanograms of biopsy DNA per sample. TCRdb keeps only in-frame clones here, not all; method: immunoSEQ multiplex PCR. The top ten clones hold around a fifth of a sample with around 9,200 clones, less than 80% of them seen once. The time point is: neoterminal ileum biopsy at postoperative endoscopy, about 6 months after surgery. Points from the study as a whole: Endoscopic recurrence occurred in every patient whose clonality exceeded 26.8%. Sorted CD8 T cells held more high-frequency clones than CD4.

The receptor comes from an adult with Crohn's disease. The chain has TRBV5-4 and TRBJ2-1, with 7 nucleotides matching TRBD2. The specimen sequenced was ileal tissue. Here the CDR3 reads CASSLGGGSYNEQFF. CDR3 nucleotides: TGTGCCAGCAGCTTGGGCGGGGGTTCCTACAATGAGCAGTTCTTC. Full variable domain (outside the CDR3, taken from reference TRBV5-4 and TRBJ2-1): ETGVTQSPTHLIKTRGQQVTLRCSSQSGHNTVSWYQQALGQGPQFIFQYYREEENGRGNFPPRFSGLQFPNYSSELNVNALELDDSALYLCASSLGGGSYNEQFFGPGTRLTVL.